This T cell receptor (beta chain) was retrieved from a study of T cells in Graves' hyperthyroidism and ophthalmopathy (dated by TCRdb to the late 2010s). The study in broad terms: To identify TCR V-J signatures that set the groups apart, the researchers used a discovery cohort of about a hundred patients, made up of 40 to 45 with Graves' ophthalmopathy and approximately 57 with stable Graves' hyperthyroidism. Thyroid tissue and blood T-cell repertoires from six Graves' hyperthyroidism patients were also compared in the study. Whether ophthalmopathy could be predicted prospectively was tested in an independent validation cohort made up of 18 hyperthyroidism patients plus 17 patients who later progressed to ophthalmopathy. Once sampling was done, hyperthyroidism patients were given methimazole at a starting dose of 30 mg daily, whereas ophthalmopathy patients were given high-dose intravenous methylprednisolone. The paper reports TCR Vbeta CDR3 sequencing of more than 120 peripheral blood samples: approximately 43 ophthalmopathy, under 80 hyperthyroidism and approximately 17 progressor patients. For training and testing, the approximately 92 patients in the discovery cohort were randomly divided in a 7:3 ratio. Beyond this particular receptor, the publication reports: Sample size was not statistically predetermined, and investigators were not blinded to group allocation. In validation, the model predicted progression to ophthalmopathy with 55% to 71% sensitivity and around 72% specificity, a median of roughly seven months before onset. Ophthalmopathy was separated from stable hyperthyroidism by a 13 V-J signature model, with about 88% sensitivity and 81% to 82% specificity obtained in cross-validation and 80%/75% obtained in testing. Blood samples also contained most of the expanded thyroid clonotypes (frequency above 0.001), which suggests that blood repertoires may reflect thyroid immune responses.

Amplification of TCR beta CDR3 regions was carried out from RNA transcripts. The TCR CDR3 was subjected to a first round of RT-PCR using the HTBI primer set and the Qiagen OneStep RT-PCR kit. A second multiplex PCR round built the libraries, followed by size selection and purification. Libraries were sequenced paired-end with 100 bp reads on an Illumina HiSeq2000. Under the source paper's analysis protocol: SOAPnuke was used to process the raw data, throwing out any read that contained adapters or uncalled bases, had a mean Phred below 15, or lacked an exact constant-primer or identifier match. COPE v1.2.5 was used to merge high-quality paired reads, and clonotypes were defined as unique nucleotide sequences. MiTCR v1.1 was used to align clonotypes to the IMGT TRBV, TRBD and TRBJ reference segments. The analysis was restricted to V-J combinations with a frequency above 0.0001, which together covered roughly 99% of the repertoires. A TCS score was defined as the ratio between F50 (clonal expansion) and ExV (chaos), using BLOSUM62-based TCRdist between CDR3 peptides within each V-J. Welch's t-statistics and random forest reduced fewer than 600 V-J features to 10 to 15, which were used in a naive Bayes classifier (R e1071). Thyroid-blood repertoire similarity was quantified with the Morisita-Horn index. TCRdb's own reprocessing of the public reads used fastp at Q25 and MiXCR and kept productive beta chains. Records with the same CDR3 protein are collapsed into one entry carrying the most frequent genes and DNA. Here the V and J calls rest on TCRdb's processing, not on the authors' analysis. This sample holds 500,000 to 600,000 distinct CDR3 sequences; 40% to 55% were observed only once. The ten largest clonotypes hold about two fifths of the sample.

Comment on this clonotype: Its antigen is currently not known. The input lacks base qualities; no much larger clone sits a single base away.

Patients with uncontrolled infections, other autoimmune diseases, pregnancy or lactation were excluded. Clinical symptoms, serum thyroxine and TRAb, thyroid ultrasound, and orbital computed tomography formed the basis for the diagnoses. Total RNA was extracted with Trizol reagent, and quality was checked on an Agilent 2100 Bioanalyzer. The CDR3 runs 13 residues from the cysteine to the phenylalanine. The sequence is cut down to CDR3 DNA, 39 bases in frame from base 1. V lost 9 bases and J lost 7 bases, and the count of bases not matched to a germline gene is 10. The germline V gene (reference sequence) gives CDR1 as LNHDA and CDR2 as SQIVND.

The sequence came from an adult woman with Graves' disease, either hyperthyroidism or ophthalmopathy (not recorded which). The material sequenced was peripheral blood or thyroid tissue (not recorded which). In this chain, TRBV19 is recombined with TRBJ1-1, with 8 central nucleotides matching TRBD1. The bases are TGTGCCAGCGATGGACAGGGCTATAGTGAAGCTTTCTTT. This is translated as CASDGQGYSEAFF.